Below, 13 T cell receptor beta chains from the same sample are listed, as sequenced in a study of blood T cell repertoires in COVID-19. Using immunoSEQ multiplex PCR, the repertoire was profiled, and TCRdb retains in-frame clones only, with some absent. The sample contains under 150,000 clones, around nine tenths of which appear only once. The sequencing input was peripheral blood. The receptors come from a woman aged 70-85 years who had recovered from COVID-19.

The V and J genes are TRBV7-2 and TRBJ2-1, with D unclear. Trimming took 4 bases from V and 0 from J, leaving 10 bases between them. This CDR3 has 15 residues. CDR1 SGHTA and CDR2 FQGNSA come from the germline V gene. CDR3 residues: CASSSAVGSYNEQFF. Here the CDR3 DNA reads TGTGCCAGCAGCTCGGCGGTTGGCTCCTACAATGAGCAGTTCTTC.

This chain connects TRBV4-2 to TRBJ2-3; TRBD2 matches at 10 bases. Looked up from germline, CDR1 is LGHNA and CDR2 is YNFKEQ. V dropped 1 base and J dropped 4; count of bases not matched to a gene: 5. CDR3 length: 16 residues. DNA of the CDR3: TGTGCCAGCAGCCAAGGTTCAGCGGGGGGGCCAGATACGCAGTATTTT. It translates to CASSQGSAGGPDTQYF.

The chain is built from TRBV28 and TRBJ1-4; D is ambiguous. This CDR3 is built from 14 residues. The V end was cut by 4 bases, the J end by 5 bases, with 11 bases between. Germline values: CDR1 MDHEN, CDR2 SYDVKM. The CDR3 is CASSSPTGNEKLFF. The CDR3 DNA follows: TGTGCCAGCAGTTCTCCGACGGGGAATGAAAAACTGTTTTTT.

V gene TRBV2 combines with J gene TRBJ1-2, with 8 bases identical to TRBD1. CDR1 and CDR2 (germline): SNHLY, FYNNEI. J gave up 4 bases and V 6 bases, and 7 bases lay outside the gene matches. This CDR3 comprises 14 residues. In DNA form, the CDR3 reads TGTGCCAGCAGACTGACAGGGGCCCTCTATGGCTACACCTTC. Encoded protein: CASRLTGALYGYTF.

The V call is TRBV4-1, the J call TRBJ1-2; TRBD1 is a possible D gene (6 bases). Trimming removed 2 bases from V and 8 bases from J, with 18 bases in between. This CDR3 spans 15 amino acids. Looked up from germline, CDR1 is MGHRA and CDR2 is YSYEKL. CDR3 DNA: TGCGCCAGCAGCCAACCGACAGGCGCCCCGGGGGGCTACACCTTC. Translation gives CASSQPTGAPGGYTF.

This clone was seen a few times. V usage is TRBV24-1 and J usage is TRBJ1-1, with D perhaps TRBD1 (5 bases). Germline V gene data show CDR1 as KGHDR and CDR2 as SFDVKD. V lost 2 bases to trimming and J lost 5 bases, with 14 bases between them. The CDR3 length is 15 residues. CDR3 region: CATSDSRGGDTEAFF. As DNA, the CDR3 is TGTGCCACCAGTGATTCTAGGGGAGGAGATACTGAAGCTTTCTTT.

The genes are TRBV5-1 and TRBJ1-2; 8 positions agree with TRBD1. Trimming took 2 bases from V and 2 from J; bases not matched to a gene: 8. The germline CDR1 and CDR2 sequences are SGHRS and YFSETQ. This CDR3 has 16 residues. The CDR3 sequence: CASSFTPGQGNYGYTF. The CDR3 nucleotides read TGCGCCAGCAGCTTCACCCCCGGACAGGGAAACTATGGCTACACCTTC.

Concerning this clone itself: At the DNA level, this CDR3 is encoded by other sequences in the same sample as well. V gene TRBV6-2 or TRBV6-3 combines with J gene TRBJ2-3, with D tentatively TRBD2 (5 bases). The CDR3 loop spans 13 amino acids. Germline loops: CDR1 MNHEY, CDR2 SVGEGT. Trimming cost V 7 bases and J 1 base, with 9 bases left between them. The CDR3 reads CASTPGGTDTQYF. DNA for the CDR3: TGTGCCAGCACCCCCGGGGGCACAGATACGCAGTATTTT.

The V call is TRBV5-4, the J call TRBJ1-2, with 8 nucleotides matching TRBD1. This CDR3 comprises 13 residues. Germline CDR1 is SGHNT and CDR2 is YYREEE (reference sequence). Losses at the gene ends were 4 bases for V and 6 bases for J; bases not matched to a gene: 5. CDR3 in amino acids: CASSPDREHGYTF. In nucleotides, the CDR3 is TGTGCCAGCAGCCCGGACAGGGAACATGGCTACACCTTC.

V usage is TRBV7-2 and J usage is TRBJ2-3, with 7 nucleotides matching TRBD2. V trimming: 3 bases; J trimming: 6 bases; junction bases outside the gene matches: 12. Germline CDR1 and CDR2: SGHTA and FQGNSA. The CDR3 length is 16 residues. The CDR3 protein is CASSFKASGPGDTQYF. In nucleotides, the CDR3 is TGTGCCAGCAGCTTCAAGGCTAGCGGACCGGGGGATACGCAGTATTTT.

The V and J genes are TRBV12-3 or TRBV12-4 and TRBJ2-7, with 7 bases that match TRBD1. The CDR3 is made up of 13 amino acids. V lost 7 bases and J lost 1; bases outside the gene matches: 4. The CDR3 bases are TGTGCCAGCATGCCAGGGGGATCCTACGAGCAGTACTTC. Translated: CASMPGGSYEQYF.

The CDR3 here is CASSPETGEQYF. DNA of the CDR3: TGTGCCAGCTCACCAGAGACGGGTGAGCAGTACTTC. The V call is TRBV18, the J call TRBJ2-7; D not resolved. Trimming shortened V by 2 bases and J by 7 bases, and 9 bases separated the two germline ends. This CDR3 comprises 12 residues. The germline CDR1 and CDR2 sequences are KGHSH and LQKENI.

The V and J genes are TRBV28 and TRBJ2-2, with 10 bases aligning to TRBD2. The CDR3 is made up of 19 amino acids. The ends lost 3 bases at V and 1 base at J; junction bases unmatched: 11. Germline V lookup: CDR1 MDHEN, CDR2 SYDVKM. In DNA, the CDR3 is TGTGCCAGCAGTTTCTTTAGGTTCCTAGCGGGAGAGAACACCGGGGAGCTGTTTTTT. Amino acids: CASSFFRFLAGENTGELFF.